This TCR beta chain was found in a study of identical twins. The CDR3 contains 15 residues. Germline V CDR1 and CDR2: SGDLS, YYNGEE. The V and J ends lost 4 bases and 2 bases, in that order; junction bases with no gene match: 7. Donors were all healthy Caucasians. A universal primer binding site was introduced by template switching. The final cDNA contained unique molecular identifiers. TCRdb called the 5' RACE reads again in MiXCR, with one record for every CDR3 protein. Of around 370,000 distinct CDR3 sequences listed, approximately 10% were seen once; the top ten hold over 7%. The clonotype was recovered from a woman between 45 and 65 years old in good health. Sequencing used naive T cells sorted from blood. This rearrangement joins TRBV9 to TRBJ2-3; 7 bases match TRBD2. CDR3 sequence: CASSSLAENTDTQYF. The CDR3 DNA reads as TGTGCCAGCAGCAGTCTAGCGGAAAACACAGATACGCAGTATTTT.